Each of the 32 T cell receptor beta chains below was sequenced from the same sample in a study of CD8 T cells in Susac syndrome. An amount of RNA that ranged from 0.5 to 1 ug was reverse transcribed with random hexamers. TCRdb fed the immunoSEQ multiplex PCR reads into MiXCR, producing one record per CDR3 protein. This table has around 190,000 distinct CDR3 sequences, 85% to 95% appearing once. The specimen was CD4+ T cells from PBMCs. These receptors were obtained from a human donor in good health.

V is TRBV19 and J is TRBJ1-1; D is unresolved. The germline V and J ends were trimmed by 10 bases and 0 bases, with 9 bases remaining between them. Germline CDR1 LNHDA, CDR2 SQIVND (reference sequence). This CDR3 region has 12 residues. The CDR3 nucleotides read TGTGCCACCAAGCGGGTGAACACTGAAGCTTTCTTT. This encodes CATKRVNTEAFF.

The rearrangement joins TRBV9 to TRBJ2-5, with D perhaps matching TRBD1 (6 bases). V was cut by 3 bases and J by 5 bases, with 11 bases left in between. CDR1 is SGDLS, CDR2 YYNGEE, per germline. The CDR3 sequence is 13 residues long. The CDR3 DNA sequence: TGTGCCAGCAGCGAACAGGGCGGGGAGACCCAGTACTTC. Amino acid sequence: CASSEQGGETQYF. Together with reference TRBV9 and TRBJ2-5, the CDR3 gives the full variable domain: DSGVTQTPKHLITATGQRVTLRCSPRSGDLSVYWYQQSLDQGLQFLIQYYNGEERAKGNILERFSAQQFPDLHSELNLSSLELGDSALYFCASSEQGGETQYFGPGTRLLVL.

The gene calls are TRBV5-4 and TRBJ2-3; tentative D call: TRBD1 (5 bases). The CDR3 extends over 14 amino acids. The germline V and J ends were trimmed by 4 bases and 4 bases, with 13 bases remaining between them. Germline V gene sequence: CDR1 SGHNT, CDR2 YYREEE (reference sequence). Here the CDR3 reads CASSLGHIPDTQYF. The CDR3 nucleotides are TGTGCCAGCAGCCTCGGACATATCCCAGATACGCAGTATTTT. The whole variable domain, remainder taken from reference TRBV5-4 and TRBJ2-3, is ETGVTQSPTHLIKTRGQQVTLRCSSQSGHNTVSWYQQALGQGPQFIFQYYREEENGRGNFPPRFSGLQFPNYSSELNVNALELDDSALYLCASSLGHIPDTQYFGPGTRLTVL.

This clonotype was counted only a few times. The rearrangement uses TRBV6-2 or TRBV6-3 and TRBJ1-2; D is unresolved. The CDR3 spans 12 residues. Per germline, CDR1 MNHEY and CDR2 SVGEGT. V was pared by 2 bases and J by 4 bases, with 5 bases between. The CDR3 sequence is CASSYGFYGYTF. CDR3 DNA: TGTGCCAGCAGTTACGGCTTCTATGGCTACACCTTC.

V is TRBV3-1 and J is TRBJ2-5; possibly TRBD2 for D (7 bases). Deletions cut 7 bases from V and 5 bases from J, with 17 bases between. Germline-derived CDR1 and CDR2 are LGHDT and YNNKEL (reference sequence). The CDR3 runs 14 residues. The CDR3 loop is CASTAGAPTETQYF. The CDR3 DNA sequence: TGTGCCAGCACCGCGGGGGCACCCACGGAGACCCAGTACTTC.

This chain connects TRBV9 to TRBJ1-4; D gene uncertain. The CDR3 is 15 amino acids. Trimming left V 6 bases short and J 0 bases short, with 12 bases between. Germline values: CDR1 SGDLS, CDR2 YYNGEE. CDR3 region: CASTLTGATNEKLFF. CDR3 coding DNA: TGTGCCAGCACCCTGACCGGGGCAACTAATGAAAAACTGTTTTTT.

The chain employs TRBV29-1 and TRBJ1-1; TRBD1 matches 7 bases. With 7 bases clipped from V and 4 bases from J, the junction kept 15 bases outside the gene matches. The CDR3 contains 15 residues. CDR1 and CDR2 (germline): SQVTM, ANQGSEA. Written as DNA, the CDR3 is TGCAGCGCCTTGACAGGGTTAGTTTATGGCACTGAAGCTTTCTTT. This sequence encodes CSALTGLVYGTEAFF.

The rearrangement uses TRBV7-2 and TRBJ1-1, with D perhaps TRBD1 (6 bases). The V gene's germline CDR1 is SGHTA and CDR2 FQGNSA. V lost 5 bases and J 4 bases, leaving 17 bases between the germline ends. There are 15 residues in the CDR3. The CDR3, as DNA: TGTGCCAGCAGCCTTTGGGGGGGCGGGAGCACTGAAGCTTTCTTT. As protein: CASSLWGGGSTEAFF.

This clonotype has just one count. This chain links TRBV14 with TRBJ1-2; the D gene is possibly TRBD1 (6 bases). This CDR3 contains 13 residues. Trimming cost V 4 bases and J 8 bases, with 14 bases left between them. Per germline, CDR1 SGHDN and CDR2 FVKESK. CDR3 sequence reads: CASSPPGVRGYTF. The CDR3, as DNA: TGTGCCAGCAGCCCCCCAGGGGTGAGGGGCTACACCTTC.

The chain joins TRBV6-2 or TRBV6-3 to TRBJ1-1; no firm D call. V was cut by 0 bases and J by 2 bases, with 13 bases left in between. Germline V CDR1 and CDR2: MNHEY, SVGEGT. This CDR3 region has 16 residues. CDR3 in DNA: TGTGCCAGCAGTTACTCGGGAGCCACCAGCAACACTGAAGCTTTCTTT. As protein: CASSYSGATSNTEAFF.

The genes are TRBV6-5 and TRBJ2-1; D is unresolved. Germline CDR1 reads MNHEY; CDR2 reads SVGAGI. The length of the CDR3 is 15 residues. V was trimmed by 6 bases and J by 0 bases, leaving 12 bases between them. The CDR3 loop reads CASRRLRSSYNEQFF. The CDR3 DNA is TGTGCCAGCAGGCGTCTCAGGAGCTCCTACAATGAGCAGTTCTTC.

The chain is built from TRBV29-1 and TRBJ2-7; 7 nucleotides line up with TRBD1. V was clipped by 7 bases and J by 4 bases; unmatched bases: 10. CDR1 SQVTM and CDR2 ANQGSEA come from the germline V gene. The CDR3 covers 13 residues. The CDR3 here is CSAGRQGLYEQYF. The DNA for the CDR3 is TGCAGCGCTGGGAGACAGGGCCTTTACGAGCAGTACTTC.

The chain uses TRBV29-1 and TRBJ1-2, with D perhaps matching TRBD1 (5 bases). The germline V gene encodes CDR1 SQVTM and CDR2 ANQGSEA. Between the trimmed V and J ends, which lost 4 bases and 8 bases, there was a span of 23 bases. CDR3 length equals 15 residues. Here the CDR3 DNA reads TGCAGCGTTGCAGCTCGACTGGACAATCGATCGGGCTACACCTTC. It translates to CSVAARLDNRSGYTF.

Comment on this clonotype: Germline is not matched at one junction end, which may reflect a read error. V and J are TRBV20-1 and TRBJ1-6; tentative D call: TRBD1 (5 bases). Germline V gene data show CDR1 as DFQATT and CDR2 as SNEGSKA (reference sequence). CDR3 length: 15 amino acids. Here the CDR3 DNA reads TGCAGTGCCAGAGATAGGGGCAGGGTAGAATCACCCCTCCACTTT. Translation gives CSARDRGRVESPLHF.

V and J are TRBV5-1 and TRBJ2-4, with D maybe TRBD2 (5 bases). This CDR3 has 14 residues. V was trimmed by 4 bases and J by 3 bases, leaving 11 bases between them. Germline V gene data show CDR1 as SGHRS and CDR2 as YFSETQ. DNA of the CDR3: TGCGCCAGCAGCCCGACTCGGGGCAAAAACATTCAGTACTTC. This codes for CASSPTRGKNIQYF.

CDR3 nucleotide sequence: TGTGCCAGCAGTTTAACCCTAGGGTCGGCCCAGCATTTT. It yields the protein CASSLTLGSAQHF. This chain connects TRBV12-3 or TRBV12-4 to TRBJ1-5; D is unresolved. Trimming left V 2 bases short and J 11 bases short, with 13 bases between. The CDR3 has 13 residues.

The V call is TRBV20-1, the J call TRBJ2-7; a weak D match, TRBD1 (6 bases). The CDR3 runs to 16 residues. V lost 6 bases, J lost 5 bases, and 26 bases lay in between. The germline gives CDR1 DFQATT, CDR2 SNEGSKA (reference sequence). The CDR3 spells CSALPPPTGSRNEQYF. The CDR3 DNA follows: TGCAGTGCCCTCCCGCCCCCCACAGGGTCGAGGAACGAGCAGTACTTC.

The chain has TRBV4-2 and TRBJ2-5; 9 bases are a match to TRBD2. With V trimmed by 0 bases and J by 5 bases, 7 bases remained unmatched. The CDR3 covers 16 residues. The germline CDR1 and CDR2 sequences are LGHNA and YNFKEQ. The CDR3 sequence: CASSQDWSGGSETQYF. In nucleotides, the CDR3 is TGTGCCAGCAGCCAAGATTGGAGCGGGGGGTCGGAGACCCAGTACTTC.

V and J are TRBV6-1 and TRBJ2-3, with D uncertain. Per the germline V gene, CDR1 is MNHNS and CDR2 is SASEGT. The CDR3 is made up of 13 amino acids. Trimming shortened V by 4 bases and J by 0 bases, and 5 bases separated the two germline ends. The CDR3, as DNA: TGTGCCAGCAGTGTCTCTAGCACAGATACGCAGTATTTT. Translation gives CASSVSSTDTQYF.

The chain recombines TRBV18 with TRBJ2-1, with a weak D call TRBD2 (7 bases). CDR3 length: 12 amino acids. Trimming shortened V by 6 bases and J by 12 bases, and 15 bases separated the two germline ends. The germline V gene has CDR1 KGHSH and CDR2 LQKENI. CDR3 sequence reads: CASSPEGGGQFF. DNA of the CDR3: TGTGCCAGCTCCCCCGAAGGGGGGGGGCAGTTCTTC.

The rearrangement uses TRBV5-1 and TRBJ1-1, with D perhaps matching TRBD1 (6 bases). Germline V gives CDR1 SGHRS, CDR2 YFSETQ. This CDR3 contains 17 residues. V was trimmed by 3 bases and J by 6 bases, leaving 24 bases between them. The CDR3 nucleotides are TGCGCCAGCAGCTCCGGTTCGGGACATCGGTTTGACGCTGAAGCTTTCTTT. This encodes CASSSGSGHRFDAEAFF.

The rearrangement joins TRBV30 to TRBJ2-7; TRBD1 might be the D (5 bases). The CDR3 has 15 amino acids. Germline assignment: CDR1 GTSNPN and CDR2 SVGIG (reference sequence). The germline V and J ends were trimmed by 3 bases and 1 base, with 16 bases remaining between them. Here the CDR3 DNA reads TGTGCCTGGAGACAGTCAGGGATCAGGTCCTACGAGCAGTACTTC. This codes for CAWRQSGIRSYEQYF.

This clonotype was detected once. The V and J genes are TRBV28 and TRBJ1-3; D is undetermined. The germline V gene has CDR1 MDHEN and CDR2 SYDVKM. The CDR3 runs to 14 residues. Trimming left V 3 bases short and J 0 bases short, with 6 bases between. CDR3 in amino acids: CASSFGGSGNTIYF. CDR3 sequence (DNA): TGTGCCAGCAGTTTTGGAGGCTCTGGAAACACCATATATTTT.

The rearrangement uses TRBV19 and TRBJ2-1; 8 bases agree with TRBD1. The CDR3 has 14 residues. CDR1 and CDR2 from the germline V gene are LNHDA and SQIVND (reference sequence). The V segment lost 9 bases and the J segment 8 bases; nucleotides outside the gene matches: 12. The CDR3 region is CASRQGPARDEQFF. The CDR3 nucleotides are TGTGCCAGCCGACAGGGGCCCGCTCGGGATGAGCAGTTCTTC.

This sequence joins TRBV15 and TRBJ2-7; maybe TRBD1 (7 bases). CDR3 length: 15 amino acids. Trimming stripped 1 base from V and 5 bases from J, with 15 bases between. From germline, CDR1 is LNHNV and CDR2 YYDKDF (reference sequence). DNA for the CDR3: TGTGCCACCAGCAGAGGATTGGCGGGGACAGACGAGCAGTACTTC. Translated: CATSRGLAGTDEQYF.

The genes are TRBV19 and TRBJ1-2; D is ambiguous. The CDR3 is 14 residues long. Per the germline V gene, CDR1 is LNHDA and CDR2 is SQIVND (reference sequence). V was cut by 2 bases and J by 2 bases, with 9 bases left in between. CDR3 nucleotides: TGTGCCAGTAGTATACTAGGAGTGAACTATGGCTACACCTTC. This encodes CASSILGVNYGYTF.

The gene calls are TRBV19 and TRBJ1-1; a weak D match, TRBD1 (6 bases). The CDR3 runs 15 residues. Trimming pared 4 bases from V and 2 bases from J, leaving 14 bases between. Germline-derived CDR1 and CDR2 are LNHDA and SQIVND (reference sequence). This CDR3 is CASSTRQALNTEAFF. CDR3 coding DNA: TGTGCCAGTAGTACTCGACAGGCCCTTAACACTGAAGCTTTCTTT.

This chain uses TRBV5-1 with TRBJ2-6, with TRBD1 matching over 7 bases. The CDR3 extends over 18 amino acids. The V gene's germline CDR1 is SGHRS and CDR2 YFSETQ. The ends lost 4 bases at V and 0 bases at J; junction bases unmatched: 10. CDR3 bases: TGCGCCAGCAGCGAGAGGGGACAGTTTGGCTCTGGGGCCAACGTCCTGACTTTC. Its translation is CASSERGQFGSGANVLTF.

This rearrangement joins TRBV6-2 or TRBV6-3 to TRBJ2-2; D is uncertain. This CDR3 spans 15 amino acids. Germline V gene data show CDR1 as MNHEY and CDR2 as SVGEGT. Trimming shortened V by 2 bases and J by 0 bases, and 7 bases separated the two germline ends. CDR3 DNA: TGTGCCAGCAGTTACGGCCACACGAACACCGGGGAGCTGTTTTTT. It codes for CASSYGHTNTGELFF.

V is TRBV19 and J is TRBJ1-5; the match to TRBD1 covers 10 bases. This CDR3 region has 15 residues. V dropped 7 bases and J dropped 3; count of bases not matched to a gene: 6. Germline-derived CDR1 and CDR2 are LNHDA and SQIVND (reference sequence). The CDR3 DNA reads TGTGCCAGTACTCCGACAGGGGGCAACAATCAGCCCCAGCATTTT. Its translation: CASTPTGGNNQPQHF.

This clonotype was observed once. The V gene is TRBV7-9, the J gene TRBJ1-5, with TRBD1 identical over 7 bases. The CDR3 loop spans 14 amino acids. Germline V CDR1 and CDR2: SEHNR, FQNEAQ (reference sequence). The V and J ends lost 4 bases and 8 bases, in that order; junction bases with no gene match: 8. The CDR3 DNA sequence: TGTGCCAGCAGCTCTTCGACAGGGACGGAGCCCCAGCATTTT. This translates into CASSSSTGTEPQHF.

V gene TRBV18 combines with J gene TRBJ1-3; D possibly corresponds to TRBD1 (5 bases). Germline CDR1 is KGHSH and CDR2 is LQKENI. Trimming cost V 2 bases and J 0 bases, with 17 bases left between them. This CDR3 contains 18 residues. In DNA form, the CDR3 reads TGTGCCAGCTCACCAAAGGGCTGGGGCAGGCACTCTGGAAACACCATATATTTT. It specifies CASSPKGWGRHSGNTIYF.